This is a list of T cell receptor beta chains from one sample in a study of CD8 T cells in ankylosing spondylitis. TCRdb called the 5' RACE reads again in MiXCR, with one record for every CDR3 protein. The sample lists roughly 370,000 distinct CDR3 sequences, about 22% seen once, with about a sixth in the top ten. The sample taken for sequencing was blood, either unsorted or a sorted T cell fraction (not recorded which). The receptors originated from a male donor with ankylosing spondylitis. The CDR3 runs from the conserved cysteine through the conserved F or W. D genes are given only for firm matches. Clone size is not always given. Where it is, it says once, few, many or a class for expanded clones.

cdr3_aa: CASSQEVLAGLFNEQFF; cdr3_nt: TGTGCCAGCAGCCAAGAGGTCTTAGCGGGCCTTTTCAATGAGCAGTTCTTC; v_call: TRBV4-2; clone_size: few; d_call: TRBD2; j_call: TRBJ2-1
cdr3_aa: CASSIGTGFAEAFF; cdr3_nt: TGTGCCAGTAGTATCGGGACAGGCTTCGCTGAAGCTTTCTTT; v_call: TRBV19; clone_size: NA; d_call: TRBD1; j_call: TRBJ1-1
cdr3_aa: CASSYWTSGNEQFF; cdr3_nt: TGTGCCAGCAGTTACTGGACTAGTGGTAATGAGCAGTTCTTC; v_call: TRBV6-5; clone_size: few; d_call: TRBD2; j_call: TRBJ2-1
cdr3_aa: CSANTGTGWKTQYF; cdr3_nt: TGCAGTGCTAACACCGGGACAGGTTGGAAGACCCAGTACTTC; v_call: TRBV20-1; clone_size: many; d_call: TRBD1; j_call: TRBJ2-5
cdr3_aa: CASSSTGEEQYF; cdr3_nt: TGTGCCAGCAGTTCAACAGGGGAAGAGCAGTACTTC; v_call: TRBV28; clone_size: few; d_call: TRBD1; j_call: TRBJ2-7
cdr3_aa: CASSSKTSYNEQFF; cdr3_nt: TGTGCCAGCAGCTCTAAGACTAGTTACAATGAGCAGTTCTTC; v_call: TRBV7-2; clone_size: NA; d_call: NA; j_call: TRBJ2-1
cdr3_aa: CASSPPGQGNNQPQHF; cdr3_nt: TGTGCCAGCAGTCCACCGGGACAGGGCAACAATCAGCCCCAGCATTTT; v_call: TRBV28; clone_size: NA; d_call: TRBD1; j_call: TRBJ1-5
cdr3_aa: CATSRGGQSYEQYF; cdr3_nt: TGTGCCACGAGCCGAGGAGGACAATCCTACGAGCAGTACTTC; v_call: TRBV15; clone_size: NA; d_call: NA; j_call: TRBJ2-7
cdr3_aa: CSVALGSIISETQYF; cdr3_nt: TGCAGCGTTGCTTTAGGCTCGATAATCTCGGAGACCCAGTACTTC; v_call: TRBV29-1; clone_size: NA; d_call: NA; j_call: TRBJ2-5
cdr3_aa: CSVRDAPNYGYTF; cdr3_nt: TGCAGCGTTCGGGACGCACCTAACTATGGCTACACCTTC; v_call: TRBV29-1; clone_size: NA; d_call: NA; j_call: TRBJ1-2
cdr3_aa: CASRGTALRQTQYF; cdr3_nt: TGTGCCAGCAGGGGGACCGCCCTTCGGCAGACCCAGTACTTC; v_call: TRBV12-3/TRBV12-4; clone_size: NA; d_call: NA; j_call: TRBJ2-5
cdr3_aa: CASSYLRASYNEQFF; cdr3_nt: TGTGCCAGTAGTTACTTGCGTGCCTCCTACAATGAGCAGTTCTTC; v_call: TRBV6-5; clone_size: NA; d_call: NA; j_call: TRBJ2-1
cdr3_aa: CASGLVPPNNEQFF; cdr3_nt: TGTGCTAGTGGTTTGGTCCCCCCAAACAATGAGCAGTTCTTC; v_call: TRBV12-5; clone_size: NA; d_call: NA; j_call: TRBJ2-1
cdr3_aa: CAISAGPQRSHYEQYF; cdr3_nt: TGTGCCATCAGTGCCGGACCGCAGAGGAGCCACTACGAGCAGTACTTC; v_call: TRBV10-3; clone_size: NA; d_call: NA; j_call: TRBJ2-7
cdr3_aa: CSAPGGAQRETQYF; cdr3_nt: TGCAGTGCCCCTGGGGGGGCCCAGCGTGAGACCCAGTACTTC; v_call: TRBV20-1; clone_size: NA; d_call: NA; j_call: TRBJ2-5
cdr3_aa: CASSLVRGQGSYEQYF; cdr3_nt: TGTGCCAGCAGCTTAGTGAGAGGGCAGGGTTCCTACGAGCAGTACTTC; v_call: TRBV7-2; clone_size: NA; d_call: NA; j_call: TRBJ2-7
cdr3_aa: CASSLGGAGAYEQYF; cdr3_nt: TGTGCCAGCAGCCTGGGGGGGGCGGGCGCCTACGAGCAGTACTTC; v_call: TRBV9; clone_size: NA; d_call: NA; j_call: TRBJ2-7
cdr3_aa: CAISPIGGTSGDPYNEQFF; cdr3_nt: TGTGCCATCAGTCCGATAGGTGGGACTAGCGGAGACCCCTACAATGAGCAGTTCTTC; v_call: TRBV10-3; clone_size: few; d_call: TRBD2; j_call: TRBJ2-1
cdr3_aa: CASGLVRHGQGDQPQHF; cdr3_nt: TGTGCTAGTGGTTTGGTCCGACATGGTCAGGGGGATCAGCCCCAGCATTTT; v_call: TRBV12-5; clone_size: few; d_call: TRBD1; j_call: TRBJ1-5
cdr3_aa: CASSYSGYPYNEQFF; cdr3_nt: TGTGCCAGCAGTTACTCTGGGTATCCCTACAATGAGCAGTTCTTC; v_call: TRBV6-2/TRBV6-3; clone_size: NA; d_call: NA; j_call: TRBJ2-1
cdr3_aa: CASRYKAGAASTDTQYF; cdr3_nt: TGTGCCAGCAGATATAAGGCTGGGGCGGCTAGCACAGATACGCAGTATTTT; v_call: TRBV7-8; clone_size: few; d_call: NA; j_call: TRBJ2-3
cdr3_aa: CSAGGSTYEQYF; cdr3_nt: TGCAGTGCTGGGGGGAGCACCTACGAGCAGTACTTC; v_call: TRBV20-1; clone_size: NA; d_call: NA; j_call: TRBJ2-7
cdr3_aa: CSVAGTGRPRGTYEQYF; cdr3_nt: TGCAGCGTTGCCGGGACAGGGCGTCCTCGGGGCACCTACGAGCAGTACTTC; v_call: TRBV29-1; clone_size: NA; d_call: TRBD1; j_call: TRBJ2-7
cdr3_aa: CASSSQGQSTDTQYF; cdr3_nt: TGTGCCAGCAGTTCTCAGGGGCAGAGCACAGATACGCAGTATTTT; v_call: TRBV6-5; clone_size: few; d_call: NA; j_call: TRBJ2-3
cdr3_aa: CASSSSNTDTQYF; cdr3_nt: TGTGCCAGCAGTTCATCCAACACAGATACGCAGTATTTT; v_call: TRBV6-6; clone_size: few; d_call: NA; j_call: TRBJ2-3
cdr3_aa: CASREPGLAGVISYNEQFF; cdr3_nt: TGTGCCAGCAGAGAACCGGGACTAGCGGGAGTGATCTCCTACAATGAGCAGTTCTTC; v_call: TRBV6-1; clone_size: NA; d_call: TRBD2; j_call: TRBJ2-1
cdr3_aa: CASSLEGSGNRQPQHF; cdr3_nt: TGTGCCAGCAGCTTAGAGGGGTCGGGGAATCGTCAGCCCCAGCATTTT; v_call: TRBV7-2; clone_size: NA; d_call: NA; j_call: TRBJ1-5
cdr3_aa: CATNGLAARDTDTQYF; cdr3_nt: TGTGCCACCAATGGACTAGCGGCTAGAGACACAGATACGCAGTATTTT; v_call: TRBV24-1; clone_size: NA; d_call: TRBD2; j_call: TRBJ2-3
cdr3_aa: CASSLRGAFYGYTF; cdr3_nt: TGTGCCAGCAGTTTAAGGGGGGCCTTTTATGGCTACACCTTC; v_call: TRBV12-3/TRBV12-4; clone_size: NA; d_call: NA; j_call: TRBJ1-2
cdr3_aa: CASSLALPSYEQYF; cdr3_nt: TGTGCCAGCAGCTTAGCGTTGCCCTCCTACGAGCAGTACTTC; v_call: TRBV7-2; clone_size: few; d_call: NA; j_call: TRBJ2-7
cdr3_aa: CSARAPVGTGELFF; cdr3_nt: TGCAGTGCTAGGGCCCCGGTGGGGACCGGGGAGCTGTTTTTT; v_call: TRBV20-1; clone_size: NA; d_call: NA; j_call: TRBJ2-2
cdr3_aa: CASSRTFNQPQHF; cdr3_nt: TGTGCCAGCAGTCGGACCTTCAATCAGCCCCAGCATTTT; v_call: TRBV28; clone_size: few; d_call: NA; j_call: TRBJ1-5
cdr3_aa: CASSLTTHYSYEQYF; cdr3_nt: TGCGCCAGCAGCTTGACTACACACTACTCCTACGAGCAGTACTTC; v_call: TRBV5-1; clone_size: NA; d_call: NA; j_call: TRBJ2-7
cdr3_aa: CAWGIGRTTGELFF; cdr3_nt: TGTGCCTGGGGAATTGGGCGGACCACCGGGGAGCTGTTTTTT; v_call: TRBV30; clone_size: many; d_call: NA; j_call: TRBJ2-2
cdr3_aa: CSVGRGQGSINEQFF; cdr3_nt: TGCAGCGTTGGGAGGGGACAGGGTAGTATCAATGAGCAGTTCTTC; v_call: TRBV29-1; clone_size: NA; d_call: TRBD1; j_call: TRBJ2-1
cdr3_aa: CAWSERADYGYTF; cdr3_nt: TGTGCCTGGAGTGAGAGGGCAGACTATGGCTACACCTTC; v_call: TRBV30; clone_size: NA; d_call: NA; j_call: TRBJ1-2